This T cell receptor beta chain emerged from a study of beta chain features in type 1 diabetes (dated by TCRdb to 2016 to 2019). A note on the overall study: Mean age, gender distribution, total cell number and subset yield did not differ between patients and healthy donors. A total of approximately 100,000,000 sorted cells were examined across all samples, and the number of cells per subset was strongly correlated with RNA yield. Regulatory and stem cell-like memory subsets were isolated from only 8 patients and about 8 healthy donors, whereas naive and central memory subsets came from all 30 or so donors. The study compared the TCRB repertoires of sorted circulating CD4+ T cell subsets in recently diagnosed type 1 diabetes patients with those in matched healthy donors.

The study at large found these results: In all four CD4+ subsets, TCRB CDR3 length was moderately but significantly shorter in type 1 diabetes patients. At VDJ recombination sites, type 1 diabetes patients had fewer insertions and more deleted nucleotides, which implies abnormalities in thymic rearrangement. Because small numbers of individuals were included in the HLA sub-analyses, any influence of HLA type on TCRB rearrangement was left unresolved. The naive, central memory and regulatory TCRB repertoires appeared to resemble one another more closely among patients than among healthy donors. PCR may preferentially amplify shorter templates, but because patient and control samples were amplified and corrected together, any resulting skew would affect both groups equally. Because cDNA rather than genomic DNA was sequenced, highly expressing activated cells could have been over-represented, although no difference in activation and CD3 levels was found between groups.

A single peripheral blood draw of about 116 mL on average was collected from each donor into heparinised tubes. A BD FACSAria II was used to sort naive, central memory, regulatory and stem cell-like memory CD4+ T cells with a panel that included CD45RO, CCR7, CD25, CD127, CD95 and CD27. A purity above 95% was achieved for all sorted populations. PBMCs were separated immediately by Lymphoprep density gradient centrifugation and were stained directly, without being cultured. So that batch effects would be minimized, each experiment stained and sorted samples in pairs, pairing one healthy donor with one patient. All of the isolated RNA was reverse transcribed with the High Capacity cDNA Reverse Transcription Kit, so expressed TCRB transcripts were sequenced. Deep immunoSEQ sequencing was performed on naive, central memory and regulatory T cell samples, with an average of roughly 3.5 million total reads per sample. Sorted cells were lysed in RLT buffer and RNA was extracted with DNase-treated RNeasy Micro or Mini kits, depending on cell number. To prevent cross-contamination, each cell subset was processed individually, whereas patient and healthy donor samples were processed jointly. Using the immunoSEQ multiplex PCR, TCRB sequences were amplified from cDNA into 87-bp fragments spanning the CDR3 region. Amplicons were sequenced on the Illumina HiSeq platform. Under the source paper's analysis protocol: PCR bias was computationally corrected using synthetic template baselines, reads within Hamming distance 2 were collapsed, and singletons that could not be merged were discarded. Reads were aligned against IMGT so that V, D and J genes, CDR3 length and insertions or deletions at six rearrangement sites could be assigned. Within each subset, clonotype counts were normalized to sorted cell number, and only after that were true diversity and Gini coefficients computed with the tcR R package. The overlap coefficient, calculated on TCRB nucleotide sequences, was used to measure repertoire sharing. TCRdb limited this immuneACCESS table to in-frame rearrangements with V and J called. A share of clones is missing; checked studies link under half to unresolved V genes, and the rest is unexplained. The V and J calls and clone size are taken from that table; D and trimming were inferred from the DNA. For this sample there are 130,000 to 150,000 clones; around a tenth appear just once. The top ten clones comprise 0.6% to 0.85% of the sample.

V loses 5 bases, J loses 0 bases, and the germline ends lie 7 bases apart. According to the germline V gene (reference sequence), CDR1 reads SEHNR and CDR2 reads FQNEAQ. CDR3 length: 14 amino acids, cysteine to phenylalanine. Just the 42-base CDR3 DNA is kept, in frame starting at base 1. This clone was found a few times. There is no known antigen for this receptor. No base quality information exists; no much larger clone differs at one position. Material for sequencing was central memory CD4+ T cells from blood. The receptor's source is a man younger than 35 in good health. This receptor chain uses TRBV7-9 and TRBJ1-4, with the D gene not clear enough to name. CDR3 reads: CASSPVATNEKLFF. The DNA is TGTGCCAGCAGCCCGGTTGCAACTAATGAAAAACTGTTTTTT.